Presented here are 21 T cell receptor beta chains from one specimen sequenced in a study of blood T cell repertoires in COVID-19. This table comes from immunoSEQ multiplex PCR, and its TCRdb copy is limited to in-frame clones, with some not included. The sample shows under 300,000 clones, 75% to 90% of them seen only once. Material for sequencing was PBMCs or T cells enriched from blood (not recorded which). The source of these receptors is a woman aged 40 to 50 who had recovered from COVID-19.

This clone was found a few times. The chain is built from TRBV13 and TRBJ1-1, with D unclear. Germline CDR1 and CDR2: PRHDT and FYEKMQ (reference sequence). The CDR3 is 11 residues long. Deletions cut 3 bases from V and 7 bases from J, with 6 bases between. The CDR3 DNA follows: TGTGCCAGCAGCTTCCCGGGTGAAGCTTTCTTT. It specifies CASSFPGEAFF.

The table lists this clone with a count of one. The V gene is TRBV12-5, the J gene TRBJ1-2, with TRBD1 identical over 7 bases. The ends lost 1 base at V and 8 bases at J; junction bases unmatched: 16. The CDR3 consists of 17 residues. Looked up from germline, CDR1 is LGHNT and CDR2 is FRNRAP. CDR3 sequence (DNA): TGTGCTAGTGGTTTGGAGTTCCGGGACAGTGTCATGGAGGGCTACACCTTC. The encoded protein is CASGLEFRDSVMEGYTF.

The chain joins TRBV30 to TRBJ1-6; tentative D call: TRBD1 (6 bases). V lost 0 bases, J lost 13 bases, and 16 bases lay in between. The V gene's germline CDR1 is GTSNPN and CDR2 SVGIG (reference sequence). The CDR3 covers 14 residues. CDR3 protein: CAWSVEGGPDPLHF. The CDR3, as DNA: TGTGCCTGGAGTGTAGAAGGGGGACCGGACCCCCTCCACTTT.

The CDR3 reads CASSREDNYGYTF. The CDR3, as DNA: TGTGCCAGCAGCCGGGAGGATAACTATGGCTACACCTTC. V and J are TRBV6-5 and TRBJ1-2; D is ambiguous. With 6 bases removed from V and 1 base from J, the gap between germline ends came to 9 bases. CDR3 length equals 13 residues. CDR1 is MNHEY, CDR2 SVGAGI, per germline.

V gene TRBV27 combines with J gene TRBJ1-2; 9 bases are a match to TRBD1. Trimming removed 3 bases from V and 5 bases from J; junction bases left unmatched: 10. This CDR3 comprises 16 residues. CDR1 is MNHEY and CDR2 is SMNVEV in the germline V gene (reference sequence). CDR3 loop: CASSFTGTGYGYGYTF. The DNA of the CDR3 is TGTGCCAGCAGTTTTACCGGGACAGGGTACGGGTATGGCTACACCTTC.

The chain couples TRBV5-1 to TRBJ2-3; D is possibly TRBD2 (6 bases). Germline V gene data show CDR1 as SGHRS and CDR2 as YFSETQ. The CDR3 loop spans 15 amino acids. V shed 4 bases and J shed 6 bases, with 18 bases lying between them. The CDR3 nucleotides are TGCGCCAGCAGCGCGGGAACCGGCCTAAGGGATACGCAGTATTTT. Its protein product is CASSAGTGLRDTQYF.

V usage is TRBV5-1 and J usage is TRBJ1-4; D ambiguous. The CDR3 spans 13 residues. CDR1 is SGHRS, CDR2 YFSETQ, per germline. Trimming removed 3 bases at V and 8 bases at J, with 11 bases between. In DNA, the CDR3 is TGCGCCAGCAGCTCCGCGGCTGGGGAAAAACTGTTTTTT. Translated, it gives CASSSAAGEKLFF.

This chain joins TRBV6-5 and TRBJ2-7; D uncertain. The ends were cut back, 6 bases at V and 2 bases at J, with 14 bases in the middle. This CDR3 is 14 amino acids long. Germline CDR1 MNHEY, CDR2 SVGAGI. CDR3 DNA sequence: TGTGCCAGCAGCCCGCAATTTGGCCCCTACGAGCAGTACTTC. It specifies CASSPQFGPYEQYF.

V gene TRBV15 combines with J gene TRBJ1-6; D remains unclear. Germline V gene data show CDR1 as LNHNV and CDR2 as YYDKDF (reference sequence). This CDR3 is 16 amino acids long. V was trimmed by 1 base and J by 5 bases, leaving 12 bases between them. CDR3 DNA sequence: TGTGCCACCAGCAGAGGTGGCAGAATTAATAATTCACCCCTCCACTTT. It specifies CATSRGGRINNSPLHF.

The V and J genes are TRBV7-2 and TRBJ2-3, with TRBD2 matching over 13 bases. Trimming removed 5 bases from V and 4 bases from J; junction bases left unmatched: 3. There are 15 residues in the CDR3. Germline CDR1 is SGHTA and CDR2 is FQGNSA. The CDR3 sequence is CASSPGLAGADTQYF. CDR3 DNA: TGTGCCAGCAGCCCTGGACTAGCGGGGGCAGATACGCAGTATTTT.

The V and J genes are TRBV5-1 and TRBJ1-6; 7 bases map to TRBD1. From germline, CDR1 is SGHRS and CDR2 YFSETQ. The CDR3 runs 14 residues. After removal of 5 bases from V and 6 bases from J, the junction contained 5 bases not matched to a gene. In DNA form, the CDR3 reads TGCGCCAGCAGTGAGGACAGGCGTAATTCACCCCTCCACTTT. Translated, it gives CASSEDRRNSPLHF. The full variable domain, with the rest looked up from reference TRBV5-1 and TRBJ1-6, is KAGVTQTPRYLIKTRGQQVTLSCSPISGHRSVSWYQQTPGQGLQFLFEYFSETQRNKGNFPGRFSGRQFSNSRSEMNVSTLELGDSALYLCASSEDRRNSPLHFGNGTRLTVT.

This clone was counted a single time. The CDR3 spells CASSPDGRVGTEAFF. CDR3 coding DNA: TGCGCCAGCAGCCCTGACGGGAGGGTGGGCACTGAAGCTTTCTTT. The chain combines TRBV4-3 with TRBJ1-1; D is ambiguous. The CDR3 length is 15 residues. The V end lost 4 bases, the J end lost 4 bases, and 16 bases lay between the germline ends. Per the germline V gene, CDR1 is LGHNA and CDR2 is YSLEER.

The chain carries TRBV5-4 and TRBJ2-5; 11 positions agree with TRBD2. Looked up from germline, CDR1 is SGHNT and CDR2 is YYREEE (reference sequence). The CDR3 runs to 18 residues. V lost 4 bases and J lost 2; bases outside the gene matches: 13. The CDR3 region has the DNA TGTGCCAGCAGCCGGGGGACCGGGACTAGCGGAGGTCAAGAGACCCAGTACTTC. Encoded protein: CASSRGTGTSGGQETQYF.

About this clone: This specimen includes other DNA sequences encoding the same CDR3. CDR3 in DNA: TGTGCCAGCTCACCAACAGAGCAAGAGACCCAGTACTTC. Its translation is CASSPTEQETQYF. The chain links TRBV18 to TRBJ2-5; no clear D gene. The length of the CDR3 is 13 residues. V lost 2 bases and J 2 bases, leaving 6 bases between the germline ends. Germline V gene data show CDR1 as KGHSH and CDR2 as LQKENI.

This chain joins TRBV18 and TRBJ1-1; 9 bases agree with TRBD1. The CDR3 runs 14 residues. CDR1 and CDR2 from the germline V gene are KGHSH and LQKENI. The V segment lost 2 bases and the J segment 3 bases; nucleotides outside the gene matches: 1. The CDR3 DNA reads as TGTGCCAGCTCACCAAGGGACAGGGACACTGAAGCTTTCTTT. Amino acid sequence: CASSPRDRDTEAFF.

This chain uses TRBV5-1 with TRBJ1-1; no clear D. The CDR3 loop spans 14 amino acids. With 0 bases removed from V and 1 base from J, the gap between germline ends came to 7 bases. CDR1 is SGHRS and CDR2 is YFSETQ in the germline V gene. The CDR3 region is CASSLALSNTEAFF. CDR3 in DNA: TGCGCCAGCAGCTTGGCCCTTTCGAACACTGAAGCTTTCTTT. The whole variable domain, filled in from reference TRBV5-1 and TRBJ1-1, reads KAGVTQTPRYLIKTRGQQVTLSCSPISGHRSVSWYQQTPGQGLQFLFEYFSETQRNKGNFPGRFSGRQFSNSRSEMNVSTLELGDSALYLCASSLALSNTEAFFGQGTRLTVV.

Here the CDR3 reads CASSPVGGAGADTQYF. The CDR3 nucleotides read TGTGCCAGCAGTCCGGTTGGGGGAGCGGGTGCAGATACGCAGTATTTT. This chain links TRBV5-4 with TRBJ2-3; TRBD2 might be the D (6 bases). V was trimmed by 5 bases and J by 4 bases, leaving 20 bases between them. In germline, CDR1 is SGHNT, CDR2 YYREEE (reference sequence). The CDR3 is 16 residues long.

J is TRBJ1-1 and V is TRBV30, with 8 bases that match TRBD1. After removal of 1 base from V and 3 bases from J, the junction contained 7 bases not matched to a gene. The germline gives CDR1 GTSNPN, CDR2 SVGIG (reference sequence). This CDR3 spans 15 amino acids. The CDR3 spells CAWSGTGYQDTEAFF. CDR3 DNA sequence: TGTGCCTGGAGTGGGACAGGGTATCAGGACACTGAAGCTTTCTTT.

The chain is built from TRBV19 and TRBJ2-3; 10 nucleotides agree with TRBD2. CDR1 LNHDA and CDR2 SQIVND come from the germline V gene (reference sequence). The CDR3 contains 16 residues. J lost 1 base, V lost 6 bases, and 7 bases had no gene match. The CDR3 nucleotides are TGTGCCAGTAGCCTGGTAGCGGGGGGTCGCACAGATACGCAGTATTTT. Residues: CASSLVAGGRTDTQYF.

The chain uses TRBV19 and TRBJ1-6; tentatively, D is TRBD1 (6 bases). V lost 10 bases to trimming and J lost 7 bases, with 26 bases between them. The CDR3 is 17 residues long. CDR1 is LNHDA, CDR2 SQIVND, per germline (reference sequence). The CDR3 DNA reads TGTGCCACCCACGCTGATCCAAGGGACACCGGCAATTCACCCCTCCACTTT. Translated, it gives CATHADPRDTGNSPLHF.

This sequence joins TRBV7-3 and TRBJ1-3; D unresolved. The CDR3 sequence is 14 residues long. CDR1 and CDR2 from the germline V gene are SGHTA and FQGTGA. V was clipped by 2 bases and J by 0 bases, with 5 bases between them. This CDR3 reads CASSLGSSGNTIYF. As DNA, the CDR3 is TGTGCCAGCAGCTTAGGGAGCTCTGGAAACACCATATATTTT. Supplemented by reference TRBV7-3 and TRBJ1-3, the full variable domain reads GAGVSQTPSNKVTEKGKYVELRCDPISGHTALYWYRQSLGQGPEFLIYFQGTGAADDSGLPNDRFFAVRPEGSVSTLKIQRTERGDSAVYLCASSLGSSGNTIYFGEGSWLTVV.